Given below is one T cell receptor (beta chain) in context. Its antigen is still unknown. This table comes from immunoSEQ multiplex PCR, and its TCRdb copy is limited to in-frame clones, with some not included. The sample holds about 2 million clones, around 96% seen once. CDR1 is SGHNT and CDR2 is YYREEE in the germline V gene (reference sequence). CDR3 length: 15 amino acids. After removal of 3 bases from V and 4 bases from J, the junction contained 3 bases not matched to a gene. In the naive CD8 group, cells lacked CD45RO and were positively selected for CCR7, so terminally differentiated effector memory CD45RA+ cells were left out. The source of the sample is a study of shared clonotypes between healthy human individuals. Study summary: The cohort had two women and a few men, ages 18 to 49. Each donor contributed plates that comprised three CD4 naive, three CD4 memory, two CD8 naive and one CD8 memory.

Whole-study findings and limits: Generation of non-shared clonotypes was less probable than generation of clonotypes shared by all four donors. The study's rarefaction showed incomplete sorted-subset sequencing despite large depth.

This receptor was taken from a man between 18 and 35 years old in good health. The V and J genes are TRBV5-4 and TRBJ2-1, with 11 nucleotides matching TRBD2. Sequencing was done on a sample of naive CD8+ T cells sorted from blood. CDR3 in DNA: TGTGCCAGCAGCTCTAGCGGGGGGACTTACAATGAGCAGTTCTTC. It is translated as CASSSSGGTYNEQFF. Full variable domain (missing parts from reference TRBV5-4 and TRBJ2-1): ETGVTQSPTHLIKTRGQQVTLRCSSQSGHNTVSWYQQALGQGPQFIFQYYREEENGRGNFPPRFSGLQFPNYSSELNVNALELDDSALYLCASSSSGGTYNEQFFGPGTRLTVL.